Listed here are 32 T cell receptor beta chains from one sample, sequenced in a study of cytotoxic CD8 clonotypes in ibrutinib-treated CLL. Some clones are missing from TCRdb's copy, which holds only in-frame ones; the method was immunoSEQ multiplex PCR. This table holds 15,000 or so clones, 65% to 70% found once. The material sequenced was PBMCs, taken before ibrutinib treatment. These receptor sequences come from a human donor with chronic lymphocytic leukemia.

The chain recombines TRBV18 with TRBJ2-3; TRBD1 agrees at 7 bases. The ends lost 8 bases at V and 0 bases at J; junction bases unmatched: 5. The CDR3 runs to 14 residues. Germline lookup yields CDR1 KGHSH and CDR2 LQKENI. The CDR3 region has the DNA TGTGCCAGCGGATCGACAGGGAGCACAGATACGCAGTATTTT. The encoded protein is CASGSTGSTDTQYF.

In its sample, this clone was seen a few times. This chain connects TRBV27 to TRBJ2-3, with TRBD2 matching over 8 bases. This CDR3 is 14 amino acids long. Germline V CDR1 and CDR2: MNHEY, SMNVEV (reference sequence). V lost 5 bases to trimming and J lost 2 bases; unmatched junction nucleotides: 3. CDR3 in amino acids: CASSQAGDTDTQYF. The DNA of the CDR3 is TGTGCCAGCAGTCAAGCGGGGGACACAGATACGCAGTATTTT.

The chain joins TRBV5-6 to TRBJ1-2; 9 bases agree with TRBD1. V lost 1 base and J lost 5; bases outside the gene matches: 6. This CDR3 has 15 residues. CDR1 is SGHDT, CDR2 YYEEEE, per germline. The CDR3 DNA reads TGTGCCAGCAGCTTGATGGGACAGGGACGGTATGGCTACACCTTC. Amino acid sequence: CASSLMGQGRYGYTF.

DNA for the CDR3: TGCGCCAGCAGACCTGGACTAGCGGGGGTCGCCGGGGAGCTGTTTTTT. It specifies CASRPGLAGVAGELFF. This rearrangement joins TRBV4-1 to TRBJ2-2; 13 bases align to TRBD2. This CDR3 spans 16 amino acids. Trimming cost V 6 bases and J 6 bases; bases outside gene matches: 7. Germline CDR1 reads MGHRA; CDR2 reads YSYEKL.

The chain joins TRBV6-1 to TRBJ1-5; no reliable D call. Germline assignment: CDR1 MNHNS and CDR2 SASEGT. The CDR3 length is 16 residues. Trimming left V 3 bases short and J 0 bases short, with 12 bases between. The DNA of the CDR3 is TGTGCCAGCAGTGAGAAGGGTCAGGTTAGCAATCAGCCCCAGCATTTT. This gives the protein CASSEKGQVSNQPQHF.

This CDR3 is CASSLDLHYEAFF. The CDR3 DNA follows: TGTGCCAGCAGTTTAGACCTCCACTACGAAGCTTTCTTT. The chain uses TRBV6-5 and TRBJ1-1; D gene uncertain. Trimming took 4 bases from V and 8 from J, leaving 14 bases between them. The germline gives CDR1 MNHEY, CDR2 SVGAGI. The CDR3 sequence is 13 residues long.

The V gene is TRBV7-6, the J gene TRBJ2-7; the D is unclear. Trimming removed 1 base at V and 3 bases at J, with 16 bases between. Germline assignment: CDR1 SGHVS and CDR2 FNYEAQ. This CDR3 has 16 amino acids. This CDR3 is CASSLGPSGLSYEQYF. The CDR3 DNA reads TGTGCCAGCAGCTTAGGCCCCTCGGGTCTAAGCTACGAGCAGTACTTC.

The CDR3 reads CASSAGPRGSSYYEQYF. CDR3 nucleotide sequence: TGTGCCAGCAGTGCGGGGCCGCGGGGCTCATCCTATTACGAGCAGTACTTC. V gene TRBV2 combines with J gene TRBJ2-7; perhaps TRBD2 as D (6 bases). The CDR3 totals 17 residues. Germline lookup yields CDR1 SNHLY and CDR2 FYNNEI. V was trimmed by 4 bases and J by 4 bases, leaving 23 bases between them.

This clone was counted a few times. The chain couples TRBV2 to TRBJ1-2; no clear D gene. With 2 bases removed from V and 8 bases from J, the gap between germline ends came to 6 bases. Per germline, CDR1 SNHLY and CDR2 FYNNEI. CDR3 length equals 11 residues. In DNA, the CDR3 is TGTGCCAGCAGTGAAACGGAAGGCTACACCTTC. Residues: CASSETEGYTF. The full variable domain, completed using reference TRBV2 and TRBJ1-2, is EPEVTQTPSHQVTQMGQEVILRCVPISNHLYFYWYRQILGQKVEFLVSFYNNEISEKSEIFDDQFSVERPDGSNFTLKIRSTKLEDSAMYFCASSETEGYTFGSGTRLTVV.

The chain couples TRBV5-1 to TRBJ2-3, with D perhaps given as TRBD1 or TRBD2 (5 bases each). Trimming took off 2 bases at V and 1 base at J, with 17 bases between the two ends. This CDR3 has 17 amino acids. Looked up from germline, CDR1 is SGHRS and CDR2 is YFSETQ. DNA of the CDR3: TGCGCCAGCAGCTTAGGGCTCGGGGACCTTGGCACAGATACGCAGTATTTT. This codes for CASSLGLGDLGTDTQYF.

The V call is TRBV4-2, the J call TRBJ2-3; 8 bases line up with TRBD2. With 1 base clipped from V and 6 bases from J, the junction kept 12 bases outside the gene matches. Germline CDR1 is LGHNA and CDR2 is YNFKEQ. This CDR3 contains 17 residues. DNA for the CDR3: TGTGCCAGCAGCCAAGGGCCGGGGGGGTCCTCTTTGGATACGCAGTATTTT. It yields the protein CASSQGPGGSSLDTQYF.

This clone was detected only a few times. The V gene is TRBV30, the J gene TRBJ2-1, with D uncertain. This CDR3 is built from 14 residues. Germline-derived CDR1 and CDR2 are GTSNPN and SVGIG (reference sequence). V dropped 2 bases and J dropped 0 bases, with 8 bases sitting between them. The CDR3 DNA sequence: TGTGCCTGGAGTAGGGCCAGCTCCTACAATGAGCAGTTCTTC. Its protein product is CAWSRASSYNEQFF.

The chain couples TRBV18 to TRBJ2-7; D uncertain. Trimming cost V 2 bases and J 0 bases, with 8 bases left between them. Per germline, CDR1 KGHSH and CDR2 LQKENI. The CDR3 contains 14 residues. CDR3: CASSPLESSYEQYF. The CDR3 DNA reads TGTGCCAGCTCACCATTGGAGAGCTCCTACGAGCAGTACTTC.

V is TRBV6-5 and J is TRBJ1-3; D not resolved. Germline-derived CDR1 and CDR2 are MNHEY and SVGAGI. This CDR3 comprises 14 residues. Trimming removed 7 bases from V and 0 bases from J, with 10 bases in between. CDR3 region: CASKERYSGNTIYF. The DNA of the CDR3 is TGTGCCAGCAAAGAACGCTACTCTGGAAACACCATATATTTT.

The chain employs TRBV19 and TRBJ2-2; the D gene is possibly TRBD2 (6 bases). V was clipped by 7 bases and J by 5 bases, with 14 bases between them. Per germline, CDR1 LNHDA and CDR2 SQIVND (reference sequence). This CDR3 is 14 amino acids long. CDR3 sequence: CASNQPGRTGELFF. The CDR3 nucleotides are TGTGCCAGTAACCAGCCAGGGAGGACCGGGGAGCTGTTTTTT.

The chain employs TRBV6-6 and TRBJ2-7; D is undetermined. CDR1 and CDR2 (germline): MNHNY, SVGAGI (reference sequence). Between the trimmed V and J ends, which lost 6 bases and 3 bases, there was a span of 12 bases. This CDR3 has 13 amino acids. The CDR3 DNA reads as TGTGCCAGCAGACCCCTGGGCGGCTACGAGCAGTACTTC. This codes for CASRPLGGYEQYF.

This clone was seen only a few times. This sequence joins TRBV5-4 and TRBJ2-4; D unresolved. Trimming cost V 0 bases and J 3 bases, with 4 bases left between them. Germline-derived CDR1 and CDR2 are SGHNT and YYREEE (reference sequence). This CDR3 is 13 amino acids long. The CDR3 loop is CASSLDSKNIQYF. CDR3 coding DNA: TGTGCCAGCAGCTTGGACAGCAAAAACATTCAGTACTTC.

This chain connects TRBV14 to TRBJ2-2, with 10 bases fitting TRBD1. The CDR3 loop spans 14 amino acids. The V gene's germline CDR1 is SGHDN and CDR2 FVKESK. With 3 bases clipped from V and 7 bases from J, the junction kept 2 bases outside the gene matches. Written as DNA, the CDR3 is TGTGCCAGCAGCCAGACAGGGGGCGGCGGGGAGCTGTTTTTT. Its translation: CASSQTGGGGELFF.

The chain links TRBV6-6 to TRBJ1-5; D gene uncertain. Germline CDR1 reads MNHNY; CDR2 reads SVGAGI (reference sequence). V lost 6 bases to trimming and J lost 5 bases, with 11 bases between them. The CDR3 has 13 residues. The CDR3 region is CASRPIGDQPQHF. The CDR3 DNA sequence: TGTGCCAGCAGACCGATTGGGGATCAGCCCCAGCATTTT.

The table lists this clone with a few counts. J is TRBJ1-5 and V is TRBV19; tentatively, D is TRBD1 (6 bases). Germline assignment: CDR1 LNHDA and CDR2 SQIVND (reference sequence). The V end was cut by 3 bases, the J end by 5 bases, with 8 bases between. CDR3 length: 13 residues. The DNA of the CDR3 is TGTGCCAGTAGTATCCCAGGGGATCAGCCCCAGCATTTT. Its protein is CASSIPGDQPQHF.

The chain joins TRBV5-3 to TRBJ1-6; 7 bases match TRBD1. TRBV5-3 carries the ORF label, with uncertain function. V lost 8 bases to trimming and J lost 8 bases; unmatched junction nucleotides: 13. This CDR3 is 15 amino acids long. CDR3 in amino acids: CASSLGGTAYSPLHF. CDR3 coding DNA: TGTGCCAGCAGCCTGGGCGGGACAGCCTATTCACCCCTCCACTTT.

The rearrangement joins TRBV5-6 to TRBJ1-2; D gene uncertain. Per the germline V gene, CDR1 is SGHDT and CDR2 is YYEEEE. V was pared by 2 bases and J by 0 bases, with 11 bases between. This CDR3 contains 15 residues. In DNA form, the CDR3 reads TGTGCCAGCAGCTTTTCAGGAGTAGCTAACTATGGCTACACCTTC. Protein: CASSFSGVANYGYTF.

This chain joins TRBV7-9 and TRBJ2-1; 9 nucleotides match TRBD1. CDR1 is SEHNR, CDR2 FQNEAQ, per germline (reference sequence). V was clipped by 5 bases and J by 8 bases; unmatched bases: 10. CDR3 length: 15 residues. The CDR3 is CASSLRDRERDEQFF. CDR3 sequence (DNA): TGTGCCAGCAGCCTGAGGGACAGGGAAAGGGATGAGCAGTTCTTC.

This chain joins TRBV7-2 and TRBJ2-6; TRBD1 agrees at 7 bases. The trim removed 3 bases at V and 2 bases at J, leaving 10 bases unmatched. Per germline, CDR1 SGHTA and CDR2 FQGNSA. The CDR3 loop spans 18 amino acids. The CDR3 DNA reads TGTGCCAGCAGCTTGCCCAGGGGGTCAAATCCTGGGGCCAACGTCCTGACTTTC. This translates into CASSLPRGSNPGANVLTF.

This rearrangement joins TRBV11-1 to TRBJ1-1; 8 bases are shared with TRBD1. Looked up from germline, CDR1 is SGHAT and CDR2 is FQDESV (reference sequence). The ends lost 2 bases at V and 5 bases at J; junction bases unmatched: 4. CDR3 length equals 14 residues. CDR3 sequence: CASSLQQGGTEAFF. Here the CDR3 DNA reads TGTGCCAGCAGCTTACAACAGGGGGGGACTGAAGCTTTCTTT.

This clone has more than one count but fewer than ten. This rearrangement joins TRBV19 to TRBJ1-6, with D unresolved. Germline values: CDR1 LNHDA, CDR2 SQIVND (reference sequence). Trimming pared 1 base from V and 6 bases from J, leaving 7 bases between. This CDR3 contains 14 residues. The CDR3 here is CASSIGNLNSPLHF. As DNA, the CDR3 is TGTGCCAGTAGTATAGGGAACCTTAATTCACCCCTCCACTTT.

This chain connects TRBV5-1 to TRBJ1-2; 7 nucleotides align to TRBD1. This CDR3 is 16 amino acids long. From germline, CDR1 is SGHRS and CDR2 YFSETQ. Trimming cost V 4 bases and J 4 bases; bases outside gene matches: 13. The CDR3 here is CASSPFRDRGLYGYTF. The CDR3 region has the DNA TGCGCCAGCAGCCCCTTCCGGGACAGAGGCCTCTATGGCTACACCTTC.

The chain recombines TRBV30 with TRBJ2-3; TRBD2 aligns across 12 bases. Germline-derived CDR1 and CDR2 are GTSNPN and SVGIG (reference sequence). The CDR3 is 14 residues long. After removal of 5 bases from V and 3 bases from J, the junction contained 3 bases not matched to a gene. The CDR3: CAWQLAGGTDTQYF. In DNA, the CDR3 is TGTGCCTGGCAACTAGCGGGGGGAACAGATACGCAGTATTTT.

The V gene is TRBV7-9, the J gene TRBJ2-5, with D unclear. The CDR3 contains 11 residues. Trimming removed 5 bases at V and 7 bases at J, with 8 bases between. Germline V gene data show CDR1 as SEHNR and CDR2 as FQNEAQ (reference sequence). The CDR3 loop is CASSLGVTQYF. CDR3 DNA sequence: TGTGCCAGCAGCCTAGGAGTGACCCAGTACTTC.

This chain connects TRBV19 to TRBJ1-6; no clear D. This CDR3 region has 13 residues. Germline CDR1 is LNHDA and CDR2 is SQIVND (reference sequence). V was cut by 6 bases and J by 9 bases, with 12 bases left in between. The DNA of the CDR3 is TGTGCCAGTAGACCCGTACAGCCTTCACCCCTCCACTTT. This codes for CASRPVQPSPLHF.

By sample share, this clone is medium-sized. This chain links TRBV6-6 with TRBJ2-1; D gene ambiguous. V was cut by 4 bases and J by 0 bases, with 7 bases left in between. Germline V lookup: CDR1 MNHNY, CDR2 SVGAGI (reference sequence). The CDR3 totals 14 residues. The CDR3, as DNA: TGTGCCAGCAGTTGGGTGCCCTCCTACAATGAGCAGTTCTTC. Translating it yields CASSWVPSYNEQFF.

The chain employs TRBV4-2 and TRBJ1-4; no clear D gene. V was shortened by 5 bases and J by 6 bases, with 19 bases between the two germline ends. Germline V gene data show CDR1 as LGHNA and CDR2 as YNFKEQ. The CDR3 is 16 amino acids. The CDR3 is CASSRAGGGEDEKLFF. The CDR3, as DNA: TGTGCCAGCAGCAGGGCAGGCGGTGGGGAAGATGAAAAACTGTTTTTT.